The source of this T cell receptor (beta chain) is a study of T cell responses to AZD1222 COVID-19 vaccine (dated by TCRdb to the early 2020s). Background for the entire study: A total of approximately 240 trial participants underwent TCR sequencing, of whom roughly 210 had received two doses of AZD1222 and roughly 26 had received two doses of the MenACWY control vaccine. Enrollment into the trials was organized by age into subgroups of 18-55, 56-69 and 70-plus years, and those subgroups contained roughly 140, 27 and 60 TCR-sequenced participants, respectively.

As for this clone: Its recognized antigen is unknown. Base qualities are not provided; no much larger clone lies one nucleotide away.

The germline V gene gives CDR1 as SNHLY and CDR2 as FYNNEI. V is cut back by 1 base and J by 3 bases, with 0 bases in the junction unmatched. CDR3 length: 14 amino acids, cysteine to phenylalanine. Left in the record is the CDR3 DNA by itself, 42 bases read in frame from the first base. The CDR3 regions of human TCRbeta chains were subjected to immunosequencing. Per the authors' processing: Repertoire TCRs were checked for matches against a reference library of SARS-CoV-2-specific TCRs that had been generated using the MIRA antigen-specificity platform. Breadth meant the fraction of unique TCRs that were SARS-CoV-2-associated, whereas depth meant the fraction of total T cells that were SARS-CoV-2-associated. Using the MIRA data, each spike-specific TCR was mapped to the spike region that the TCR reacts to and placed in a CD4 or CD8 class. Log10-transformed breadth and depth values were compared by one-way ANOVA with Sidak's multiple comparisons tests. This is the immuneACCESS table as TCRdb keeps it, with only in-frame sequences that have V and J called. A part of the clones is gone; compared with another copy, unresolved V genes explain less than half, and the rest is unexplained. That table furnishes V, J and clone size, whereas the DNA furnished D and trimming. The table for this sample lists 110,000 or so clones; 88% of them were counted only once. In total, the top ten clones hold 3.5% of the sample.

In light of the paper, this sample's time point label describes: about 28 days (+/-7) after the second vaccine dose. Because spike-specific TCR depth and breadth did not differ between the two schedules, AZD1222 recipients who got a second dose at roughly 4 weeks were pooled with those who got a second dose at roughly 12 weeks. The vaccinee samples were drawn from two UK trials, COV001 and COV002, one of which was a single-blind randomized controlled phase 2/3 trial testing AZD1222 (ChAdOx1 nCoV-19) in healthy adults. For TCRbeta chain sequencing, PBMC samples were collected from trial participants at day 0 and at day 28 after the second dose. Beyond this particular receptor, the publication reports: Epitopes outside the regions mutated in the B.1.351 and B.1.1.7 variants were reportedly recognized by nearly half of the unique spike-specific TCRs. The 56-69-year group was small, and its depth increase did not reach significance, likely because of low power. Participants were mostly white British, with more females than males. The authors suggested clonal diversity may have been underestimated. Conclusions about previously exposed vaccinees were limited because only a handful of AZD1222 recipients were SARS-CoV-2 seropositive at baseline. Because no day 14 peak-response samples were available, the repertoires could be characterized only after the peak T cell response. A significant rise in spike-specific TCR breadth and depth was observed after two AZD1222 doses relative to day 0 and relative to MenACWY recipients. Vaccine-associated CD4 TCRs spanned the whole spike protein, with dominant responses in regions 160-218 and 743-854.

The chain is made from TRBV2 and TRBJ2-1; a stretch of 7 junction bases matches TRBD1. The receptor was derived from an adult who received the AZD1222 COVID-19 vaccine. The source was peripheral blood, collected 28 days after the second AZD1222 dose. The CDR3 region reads CASSEDRGYNEQFF. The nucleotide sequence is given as TGTGCCAGCAGTGAAGACAGGGGCTACAATGAGCAGTTCTTC.